The rows below give T cell receptor beta chains drawn from one sample of a study of T-cell memory formation after mild COVID-19. TCRdb redid the calling of the 5' RACE reads with MiXCR, one entry per CDR3 protein. Among over 70,000 distinct CDR3 sequences listed, roughly 16% were seen once. The sequenced sample was PBMCs or a T cell subset sorted from them (not recorded which). These TCRs come from a man younger than 35 who had mild COVID-19 (a few samples of this study predate the infection). Cell type and time point are not known. CDR3s include the opening cysteine and the closing phenylalanine or tryptophan. Each record gives: D gene, clone size, J gene, V gene, CDR3 protein, CDR3 DNA. A D gene is named only where the DNA matches it firmly. Expanded clones get a size class; other rows say once, few or many, or leave the size out.

>TRBD1|-|TRBJ2-5|TRBV27
CASSLGDSQETQYF
TGTGCCAGCAGTTTGGGGGACAGCCAAGAGACCCAGTACTTC
>-|few|TRBJ1-3|TRBV11-2
CASMSGWGSGNTIYF
TGTGCCAGCATGTCGGGCTGGGGTTCTGGAAACACCATATATTTT
>-|-|TRBJ2-5|TRBV9
CASSVGGRQETQYF
TGTGCCAGCAGCGTAGGGGGCCGCCAAGAGACCCAGTACTTC
>-|few|TRBJ2-3|TRBV7-9
CASSILEGTSTDTQYF
TGTGCCAGCAGCATACTGGAGGGAACTAGCACAGATACGCAGTATTTT
>-|many|TRBJ2-7|TRBV5-5
CASSLTSYEQYF
TGTGCCAGCAGCCTCACCTCCTACGAGCAGTACTTC
>-|few|TRBJ1-5|TRBV12-3/TRBV12-4
CASSVRSNQPQHF
TGTGCCAGCAGTGTCCGTAGCAATCAGCCCCAGCATTTT
>-|few|TRBJ1-6|TRBV15
CATSRDRGYNSPLHF
TGTGCCACCAGCAGAGATAGGGGCTATAATTCACCCCTCCACTTT
>-|few|TRBJ2-7|TRBV6-4
CASTHAVGSSSYEQYF
TGTGCCAGCACCCACGCCGTCGGTTCAAGCTCCTACGAGCAGTACTTC
>-|-|TRBJ2-5|TRBV2
CASKPGETQYF
TGTGCCAGCAAACCGGGGGAGACCCAGTACTTC
>TRBD2|-|TRBJ2-6|TRBV18
CASSQPRGSGANVLTF
TGTGCCAGCTCACAACCGCGGGGGTCTGGGGCCAACGTCCTGACTTTC
>-|-|TRBJ1-5|TRBV15
CATSRDQGLKPQHF
TGTGCCACCAGCAGAGATCAGGGTTTGAAGCCCCAGCATTTT
>-|few|TRBJ1-2|TRBV30
CAWSVGDGYTF
TGTGCCTGGAGTGTTGGGGACGGCTACACCTTC
>TRBD1|few|TRBJ2-1|TRBV24-1
CATRTGGNYNEQFF
TGTGCCACCAGGACAGGGGGTAACTACAATGAGCAGTTCTTC
>TRBD1|-|TRBJ1-1|TRBV27
CASNLAGDRGYNTEAFF
TGTGCCAGCAATCTGGCGGGGGACAGGGGCTACAACACTGAAGCTTTCTTT
>-|-|TRBJ2-6|TRBV11-2
CASSLEHAELNSGANVLTF
TGTGCCAGCAGCTTAGAGCACGCCGAGCTTAACTCTGGGGCCAACGTCCTGACTTTC
>TRBD2|many|TRBJ2-3|TRBV27
CASSPLAGGRTQYF
TGTGCCAGCAGTCCCTTAGCGGGGGGGCGTACGCAGTATTTT
>-|-|TRBJ1-1|TRBV12-3/TRBV12-4
CASSLGSINEAFF
TGTGCCAGCAGTTTAGGCAGTATCAATGAAGCTTTCTTT
>-|-|TRBJ1-5|TRBV5-1
CASSLLGNQPQHF
TGCGCCAGCAGCTTGTTGGGCAATCAGCCCCAGCATTTT
>TRBD1|-|TRBJ2-5|TRBV19
CASSRQGWETQYF
TGTGCCAGTAGTCGACAGGGATGGGAGACCCAGTACTTC
>-|few|TRBJ2-7|TRBV4-1
CASSQEDDEGYEQYF
TGCGCCAGCAGCCAAGAAGACGACGAGGGTTACGAGCAGTACTTC
>TRBD2|few|TRBJ2-5|TRBV7-2
CASSLAGGGVETQYF
TGTGCCAGCAGCTTAGCGGGCGGGGGAGTAGAGACCCAGTACTTC
>-|-|TRBJ2-1|TRBV7-9
CALGGPPEGDEQFF
TGTGCCCTGGGGGGCCCTCCCGAAGGGGATGAGCAGTTCTTC
>-|-|TRBJ2-1|TRBV6-5
CASSLDDNEQFF
TGTGCCAGCAGTCTAGATGACAATGAGCAGTTCTTC
>-|-|TRBJ2-5|TRBV9
CASSVASYEETQYF
TGTGCCAGCAGCGTAGCAAGCTATGAAGAGACCCAGTACTTC
>-|once|TRBJ2-7|TRBV14
CASSPQAEYSYEQYF
TGTGCCAGCAGTCCACAGGCCGAATACTCCTACGAGCAGTACTTC
>-|few|TRBJ1-1|TRBV4-1
CASSLLSGTSEAFF
TGCGCCAGCAGCCTTCTTTCGGGAACTTCTGAAGCTTTCTTT
>-|-|TRBJ2-4|TRBV12-3/TRBV12-4
CASSSSVTENIQYF
TGTGCCAGCAGTTCTTCCGTGACAGAAAACATTCAGTACTTC
>TRBD1|-|TRBJ2-2|TRBV12-3/TRBV12-4
CASSTGTGVGELFF
TGTGCCAGCAGCACCGGGACAGGGGTCGGGGAGCTGTTTTTT
>-|-|TRBJ1-2|TRBV7-9
CASSPSTRDLHGGYTF
TGTGCCAGCAGTCCTAGCACGCGGGACCTCCATGGTGGCTACACCTTC
>-|-|TRBJ1-2|TRBV5-5
CASSWGGYLGTFGGYTF
TGTGCCAGCAGCTGGGGGGGGTACCTGGGAACTTTCGGTGGCTACACCTTC
>TRBD2|-|TRBJ2-1|TRBV6-5
CASSPTPAGVGYNEQFF
TGTGCCAGCAGTCCTACGCCAGCGGGGGTTGGCTACAATGAGCAGTTCTTC
>-|-|TRBJ1-5|TRBV7-8
CASSNERGPQHF
TGTGCCAGCAGCAACGAGAGGGGGCCCCAGCATTTT
>-|-|TRBJ1-5|TRBV27
CASSLGTRSNQPQHF
TGTGCCAGCAGTTTGGGGACCCGCAGCAATCAGCCCCAGCATTTT
>-|many|TRBJ2-5|TRBV29-1
CSVEDFIYSPETQYF
TGCAGCGTTGAAGACTTTATCTACAGCCCAGAGACCCAGTACTTC
>-|few|TRBJ1-4|TRBV20-1
CSARAELISGATNEKLFF
TGCAGTGCTAGAGCCGAATTGATTAGCGGGGCAACTAATGAAAAACTGTTTTTT
>TRBD1|-|TRBJ2-4|TRBV5-5
CASSPGQGVMNIQYF
TGTGCCAGCAGCCCTGGACAGGGGGTTATGAACATTCAGTACTTC
>-|few|TRBJ1-1|TRBV12-5
CASGPPVDTEAFF
TGTGCTAGTGGTCCCCCGGTAGACACTGAAGCTTTCTTT
>TRBD2|many|TRBJ2-3|TRBV5-6
CASSRLGAGGGTDTQYF
TGTGCCAGCAGCCGCCTCGGAGCGGGGGGTGGCACAGATACGCAGTATTTT
>-|-|TRBJ1-1|TRBV10-2
CASSEYGAEAFF
TGCGCCAGCAGTGAGTATGGGGCTGAAGCTTTCTTT
>TRBD2|-|TRBJ2-3|TRBV24-1
CATSDLRGGPQYF
TGTGCCACCAGTGATTTGCGGGGGGGCCCGCAGTATTTT
>-|-|TRBJ2-2|TRBV12-3/TRBV12-4
CASRPGGAGELFF
TGTGCCAGCAGGCCGGGTGGGGCCGGGGAGCTGTTTTTT
>-|-|TRBJ2-7|TRBV6-1
CASSETGYEQYF
TGTGCCAGCAGTGAAACGGGCTACGAGCAGTACTTC
>-|-|TRBJ2-1|TRBV27
CASSFGGPNEQFF
TGTGCCAGCAGTTTTGGAGGGCCCAATGAGCAGTTCTTC
>TRBD1|-|TRBJ2-1|TRBV6-5
CASSYYESGGEQFF
TGTGCCAGCAGTTACTACGAATCAGGGGGTGAGCAGTTCTTC
>-|few|TRBJ2-6|TRBV4-1
CASSQLFIPGSGANVLTF
TGCGCCAGCAGCCAGTTATTTATACCGGGCTCTGGGGCCAACGTCCTGACTTTC
>-|-|TRBJ2-2|TRBV5-1
CASELGGMNTGELFF
TGCGCCAGCGAACTTGGTGGGATGAACACCGGGGAGCTGTTTTTT
>-|few|TRBJ2-5|TRBV7-9
CASSFPGARETQYF
TGTGCCAGCAGCTTTCCGGGGGCCCGAGAGACCCAGTACTTC
>-|-|TRBJ2-1|TRBV9
CASSPGLVDPSYNEQFF
TGTGCCAGCAGCCCGGGACTGGTGGACCCCTCCTACAATGAGCAGTTCTTC
>-|-|TRBJ1-1|TRBV3-1
CASSPRRLSTEAFF
TGTGCCAGCAGCCCTCGGAGGCTGAGCACTGAAGCTTTCTTT
>-|few|TRBJ1-5|TRBV20-1
CSAREWGGNQPQHF
TGCAGTGCTAGAGAGTGGGGGGGGAATCAGCCCCAGCATTTT
>TRBD2|-|TRBJ2-5|TRBV11-2
CASSLLAIGGAGETQYF
TGTGCCAGCAGCTTACTAGCTATCGGGGGGGCCGGTGAGACCCAGTACTTC
>TRBD1|-|TRBJ1-2|TRBV20-1
CSAGTVNYGYTF
TGCAGTGCTGGGACAGTTAACTATGGCTACACCTTC
>TRBD1|once|TRBJ2-3|TRBV11-2
CASTRQGLRTDTQYF
TGTGCCAGCACCCGACAGGGGCTCCGCACAGATACGCAGTATTTT
>TRBD1|few|TRBJ2-2|TRBV4-1
CASRARTGLTGELFF
TGCGCCAGCAGGGCAAGGACAGGGTTAACCGGGGAGCTGTTTTTT
>TRBD1|few|TRBJ1-4|TRBV14
CASSQDRGQTYEKLFF
TGTGCCAGCAGCCAAGATCGGGGACAGACTTATGAAAAACTGTTTTTT
>TRBD1|-|TRBJ2-7|TRBV12-5
CASGSGQGTYEQYF
TGTGCTAGTGGGTCGGGACAGGGGACCTACGAGCAGTACTTC
>-|-|TRBJ2-7|TRBV7-9
CASSLGATRYEQYF
TGTGCCAGCAGCTTAGGGGCAACAAGGTACGAGCAGTACTTC